This TCR beta chain was retrieved from a study of radiotherapy plus CTLA-4 blockade in lung cancer. TCRdb's table, derived via immunoSEQ multiplex PCR, lists solely in-frame clones and lacks some. The table shows roughly 98,000 clones, with approximately 78% occurring only once. The CDR3 is made up of 16 amino acids. V was clipped by 4 bases and J by 6 bases, with 19 bases between them. The V gene's germline CDR1 is SGHNT and CDR2 YENEEA. The chain links TRBV11-3 to TRBJ2-1, with D possibly TRBD2 on 5 matching bases. This receptor was taken from a human donor with non-small cell lung cancer who had a partial response to radiotherapy plus ipilimumab. Source: peripheral blood, taken from a patient treated with radiotherapy plus ipilimumab. CDR3: CASSYVDPEGVNEQFF. CDR3 coding DNA: TGTGCCAGCAGCTACGTGGACCCCGAGGGCGTCAATGAGCAGTTCTTC.